This TCR beta chain was profiled in a study of T cells after yellow fever vaccination. Overall study context: The fractions with low cell numbers were processed using SMART-Seq v4 Ultra Low Input. Findings and caveats of the study: Researchers cautioned that FACS-sorted repertoires could harbor abundant clonotypes contaminating from the bulk population.

With regard to this clonotype: Antigen unknown.

Making TCR cDNA involved 5'RACE template switching, which added UMIs and a universal primer site. TCRdb recomputed calls from the 5' RACE reads with MiXCR, one row per CDR3 protein. The table has roughly 160,000 distinct CDR3 sequences, around 9.3% seen once. CDR3 length: 14 residues. V gave up 6 bases and J gave up 4 bases, with 15 bases separating them. CDR1 and CDR2 (germline): SNHLY, FYNNEI. The sequence derives from a man younger than 30 who received the YFV17D yellow fever vaccine. The specimen comprised CD8+ T cells sorted from PBMCs, sampled 45 days after the yellow fever booster vaccination. This sequence joins TRBV2 and TRBJ2-5; TRBD1 might be the D (5 bases). The CDR3 loop reads CASRTSGFTETQYF. The CDR3 nucleotides are TGTGCCAGCAGGACCTCAGGGTTTACAGAGACCCAGTACTTC.